The 17 T cell receptor beta chains reported below all come from one sample, sequenced in a study of CD8+CD57+ T cells in acquired aplastic anemia. Previously, flow cytometry had revealed CD8+CD57+ cell expansion in the patients chosen for sequencing. The use of genomic DNA as template underpinned the TCR beta VDJ and CDR3 profiling. TCRdb passed the reads through MiXCR, listing each CDR3 protein once. The sample includes 200,000 to 250,000 distinct CDR3 sequences, 40% to 50% of them seen just once. The specimen sequenced was sorted CD4+, CD8+, or CD8+CD57+ T cells (not recorded which) from PBMCs. The receptors come from a human donor with aplastic anemia.

As regards this clonotype: Without the conserved terminal phenylalanine or tryptophan, this CDR3 likely stems from a read error. This rearrangement joins TRBV9 to TRBJ2-7, with 9 bases aligning to TRBD1. The CDR3 spans 16 residues. From germline, CDR1 is SGDLS and CDR2 YYNGEE. V lost 3 bases and J lost 1; bases outside the gene matches: 8. CDR3 loop: CASSAPGQGHSYEQYA. DNA for the CDR3: TGTGCCAGCAGCGCACCGGGACAGGGTCATTCCTACGAGCAGTACGCC.

This clonotype was observed at least ten times. This chain uses TRBV6-5 with TRBJ2-2; D is ambiguous. Trimming removed 7 bases from V and 4 bases from J, with 7 bases in between. Germline-derived CDR1 and CDR2 are MNHEY and SVGAGI. The CDR3 sequence is 12 residues long. CDR3 sequence (DNA): TGTGCCAGCATCACGGGCACCGGGGAGCTGTTTTTT. Translating gives CASITGTGELFF.

This clonotype came up a few times. This clone may be a read error of a much larger clone one base away. V gene TRBV20-1 combines with J gene TRBJ2-7, with D maybe TRBD1 (6 bases). The CDR3 sequence is 17 residues long. Trimming took 0 bases from V and 0 from J, leaving 18 bases between them. Germline V lookup: CDR1 DFQATT, CDR2 SNEGSKA (reference sequence). The CDR3 bases are TGCAGTGCTAGAGAAGATTTGGGGACAACCCGCTCCTACGAGCAGTACTTC. Protein sequence: CSAREDLGTTRSYEQYF.

The chain has TRBV7-8 and TRBJ2-3, with TRBD2 matching 11 bases. V trimming: 1 base; J trimming: 0 bases; junction bases outside the gene matches: 12. CDR3 length: 20 amino acids. Germline CDR1 reads SGHVS; CDR2 reads FQNEAQ. CDR3 nucleotides: TGTGCCAGCAGCTTAGTGTCTAGCGGGGGGTTCAAGCAGAGCACAGATACGCAGTATTTT. Its protein product is CASSLVSSGGFKQSTDTQYF.

This clonotype was seen ten or more times. The rearrangement joins TRBV7-3 to TRBJ2-7; the D gene is possibly TRBD2 (6 bases). Germline-derived CDR1 and CDR2 are SGHTA and FQGTGA. CDR3 length: 16 amino acids. Trimming pared 4 bases from V and 2 bases from J, leaving 18 bases between. The CDR3 sequence: CASSSPGTFGPYEQYF. DNA of the CDR3: TGTGCCAGCAGCTCACCGGGGACTTTTGGCCCCTACGAGCAGTACTTC. The whole variable domain, remainder taken from reference TRBV7-3 and TRBJ2-7, is GAGVSQTPSNKVTEKGKYVELRCDPISGHTALYWYRQSLGQGPEFLIYFQGTGAADDSGLPNDRFFAVRPEGSVSTLKIQRTERGDSAVYLCASSSPGTFGPYEQYFGPGTRLTVT.

Many counts were recorded for this clonotype. The V gene is TRBV7-9, the J gene TRBJ2-1; no definite D call. The ends were cut back, 1 base at V and 6 bases at J, with 16 bases in the middle. The CDR3 has 16 amino acids. Germline CDR1 and CDR2: SEHNR and FQNEAQ (reference sequence). The CDR3, as DNA: TGTGCCAGCAGCTTAGATGCATATATATTTTCCAATGAGCAGTTCTTC. Amino acids: CASSLDAYIFSNEQFF. The full variable domain, in which reference TRBV7-9 and TRBJ2-1 provide the parts outside the CDR3, is DTGVSQNPRHKITKRGQNVTFRCDPISEHNRLYWYRQTLGQGPEFLTYFQNEAQLEKSRLLSDRFSAERPKGSFSTLEIQRTEQGDSAMYLCASSLDAYIFSNEQFFGPGTRLTVL.

V usage is TRBV7-9 and J usage is TRBJ2-1, with D perhaps TRBD1 (5 bases). Germline assignment: CDR1 SEHNR and CDR2 FQNEAQ (reference sequence). Trimming shortened V by 6 bases and J by 8 bases, and 11 bases separated the two germline ends. The CDR3 runs to 12 residues. The CDR3 region has the DNA TGTGCCAGCAGACGACAGTTAGATGAGCAGTTCTTC. Amino acid sequence: CASRRQLDEQFF.

This clonotype occurred a few times. A much larger clone lies one base from this, so it may be a read error. This chain joins TRBV7-9 and TRBJ2-5, with TRBD1 matching over 9 bases. The CDR3 runs to 15 residues. Germline CDR1 is SEHNR and CDR2 is FQNEAQ (reference sequence). The CDR3 DNA sequence: TGTGCCAGCAGCGACCAACAGGGGGCCCAAGAGACCCAGTGCTTC. Amino acid sequence: CASSDQQGAQETQCF.

The rearrangement uses TRBV27 and TRBJ2-1; possible D gene TRBD2, 9 bases. V shed 8 bases and J shed 1 base, with 18 bases lying between them. CDR3 length: 16 amino acids. CDR1 MNHEY and CDR2 SMNVEV come from the germline V gene (reference sequence). The CDR3 DNA reads as TGTGCCAGCCAGGGGGCGGGGGGGTTATCCTACAATGAGCAGTTCTTC. Amino acids: CASQGAGGLSYNEQFF.

This clonotype was counted a few times. V gene TRBV5-6 combines with J gene TRBJ2-3; 13 nucleotides match TRBD2. The junction had 5 bases not matched to a gene; V was cut back by 0 bases and J by 4 bases. CDR3 length: 17 amino acids. Germline loops: CDR1 SGHDT, CDR2 YYEEEE. The chain's CDR3 is CASSLAGTSGGADTQYF. For the CDR3, the DNA is TGTGCCAGCAGCTTGGCCGGAACTAGCGGGGGGGCAGATACGCAGTATTTT.

This clonotype was observed many times. CDR3 loop: CASSGRDGQETQYF. The CDR3 DNA reads TGTGCCAGCAGCGGCCGGGACGGACAAGAGACCCAGTACTTC. This sequence joins TRBV14 and TRBJ2-5; D tentatively fits TRBD1 or TRBD2 (5 bases each). The CDR3 extends over 14 amino acids. Trimming cost V 5 bases and J 2 bases, with 12 bases left between them. Germline CDR1 SGHDN, CDR2 FVKESK. The full variable domain, with the rest looked up from reference TRBV14 and TRBJ2-5, is EAGVTQFPSHSVIEKGQTVTLRCDPISGHDNLYWYRRVMGKEIKFLLHFVKESKQDESGMPNNRFLAERTGGTYSTLKVQPAELEDSGVYFCASSGRDGQETQYFGPGTRLLVL.

The CDR3 protein is CASSMNRDLGSPLHF. CDR3 DNA sequence: TGTGCCAGCAGCATGAACAGGGACTTAGGTTCACCCCTCCACTTT. The chain carries TRBV7-1 and TRBJ1-6, with D perhaps TRBD1 (6 bases). TRBV7-1 is labeled an ORF, and its function is uncertain. Trimming removed 5 bases from V and 9 bases from J, with 17 bases in between. The CDR3 contains 15 residues.

As concerns this clonotype: An end of the junction differs from the germline gene, which may be a read error. The V and J genes are TRBV20-1 and TRBJ2-2, with a weak D call TRBD2 (5 bases). CDR1 is DFQATT, CDR2 SNEGSKA, per germline (reference sequence). CDR3 length equals 15 residues. This CDR3 reads CSAREGCANTGELFF. The DNA for the CDR3 is TGCAGTGCTAGAGAGGGCTGTGCGAACACCGGGGAGCTGTTCTTT.

The chain links TRBV7-8 to TRBJ1-5, with D possibly matching TRBD1 (5 bases). CDR3 length equals 14 residues. In germline, CDR1 is SGHVS, CDR2 FQNEAQ. V was shortened by 2 bases and J by 8 bases, with 13 bases between the two germline ends. Here the CDR3 DNA reads TGTGCCAGCAGCTTAAACGGCCCGGGGGAGCCCCAGCATTTT. This gives the protein CASSLNGPGEPQHF. The complete variable domain, with remaining parts taken from reference TRBV7-8 and TRBJ1-5, reads GAGVSQSPRYKVAKRGQDVALRCDPISGHVSLFWYQQALGQGPEFLTYFQNEAQLDKSGLPSDRFFAERPEGSVSTLKIQRTQQEDSAVYLCASSLNGPGEPQHFGDGTRLSIL.

Ten or more counts support this clonotype. V usage is TRBV4-1 and J usage is TRBJ1-1; a possible D gene is TRBD1 (6 bases). The CDR3 length is 14 residues. Germline V gene sequence: CDR1 MGHRA, CDR2 YSYEKL. The V end lost 4 bases, the J end lost 4 bases, and 13 bases lay between the germline ends. CDR3 sequence reads: CASSLNSGVTEAFF. CDR3 in DNA: TGCGCCAGCAGCCTAAACTCAGGGGTCACTGAAGCTTTCTTT.

This clonotype was detected only a few times. This chain connects TRBV9 to TRBJ2-3; D is uncertain. The CDR3 runs 12 residues. Deletions cut 4 bases from V and 8 bases from J, with 11 bases between. Germline CDR1 reads SGDLS; CDR2 reads YYNGEE. The CDR3 region has the DNA TGTGCCAGCAGCCCCGGCCCAGGTACGCAGTATTTT. Translated: CASSPGPGTQYF. The full variable domain, with the rest looked up from reference TRBV9 and TRBJ2-3, is DSGVTQTPKHLITATGQRVTLRCSPRSGDLSVYWYQQSLDQGLQFLIQYYNGEERAKGNILERFSAQQFPDLHSELNLSSLELGDSALYFCASSPGPGTQYFGPGTRLTVL.

This clonotype appeared a few times. Possible read error: a much larger clone is one base away. This chain connects TRBV7-9 to TRBJ2-7; the D gene could be TRBD1 or TRBD2 (5 bases each). Germline lookup yields CDR1 SEHNR and CDR2 FQNEAQ (reference sequence). The CDR3 has 13 amino acids. CDR3 loop: CAGSRDGTYEQYF. The CDR3 DNA is TGTGCCGGCAGTCGGGACGGCACTTACGAGCAGTACTTC. Using reference TRBV7-9 and TRBJ2-7 for the parts outside the CDR3, the full variable domain is DTGVSQNPRHKITKRGQNVTFRCDPISEHNRLYWYRQTLGQGPEFLTYFQNEAQLEKSRLLSDRFSAERPKGSFSTLEIQRTEQGDSAMYLCAGSRDGTYEQYFGPGTRLTVT.